This TCR beta chain emerged from a study of T cells in women clearing cervical HPV infection. Looking at the study overall: Case blood drawn at lesion detection; control blood after infection cleared.

Trimming shortened V by 0 bases and J by 2 bases, and 12 bases separated the two germline ends. Germline V CDR1 and CDR2: SGHRS, YFSETQ. This CDR3 is 15 amino acids long. Clones were read by immunoSEQ multiplex PCR, and TCRdb kept only the in-frame ones, dropping some. This sample lists over 45,000 clones; its ten largest clones have about 1.6%. Comment on this clone: The sequence runs out 3 residues before the end of the CDR3; the remainder is reconstructed from the germline J gene.

Sequencing used blood buffy coat. This TCR was recovered from a woman between 18 and 69 years old with a cervical HPV16 infection that either progressed to CIN3+ or cleared (not recorded which). The chain combines TRBV5-1 with TRBJ2-7, with D maybe TRBD1 (6 bases). The part of the CDR3 DNA that was read is TGCGCCAGCAGCTTGGCCCAGGGGCCTACCTACGAG. It codes for CASSLAQGPTYE. The whole CDR3 protein reads CASSLAQGPTYEQYF.